This TCR beta chain was documented in a study of beta chain features in type 1 diabetes. Study-wide results and limits: It was not settled here whether HLA type affects TCRB rearrangement. Moderately but significantly shorter TCRB CDR3s were found in Type 1 diabetes patients in all four CD4+ subsets.

Details on this clone: Its antigen is currently unknown.

CDR1 MDHEN and CDR2 SYDVKM come from the germline V gene. Trimming took 1 base from V and 3 from J; bases not matched to a gene: 1. CDR3 length: 14 residues. Expressed TCRB transcripts were sequenced, since all the RNA that had been isolated was reverse transcribed. The table came from immunoSEQ multiplex PCR; TCRdb's copy has only in-frame clones and leaves some out. The sample comprises roughly 140,000 clones, roughly 7.2% of which are singletons, and around 1.5% rests with the top ten. Researchers reported sorting CD4+ naive, central memory, regulatory and stem cell-like memory cells via CD45RO/CCR7/CD25/CD127/CD95/CD27.

The sequence was obtained from a woman in her 30s in good health. What was sequenced was central memory CD4+ T cells from blood. This chain links TRBV28 with TRBJ2-5; 8 bases line up with TRBD2. CDR3: CASSLSGGEETQYF. The CDR3 bases are TGTGCCAGCAGTTTATCCGGGGGGGAAGAGACCCAGTACTTC.